This TCR beta chain comes out of a study of CD8+ T cells in alopecia areata (dated by TCRdb to 2017 to 2018). General notes on the study: The study used high-throughput TCRbeta sequencing to examine T cell clonal expansion in alopecia areata, in both the C3H/HeJ mouse model and human patients. Clonality in the scalp was compared among normal scalp (n=4), patchy alopecia areata scalp (n=8), and alopecia totalis/universalis scalp (n=8). Amplification of TCRbeta CDR3 regions was done by immunoSEQ multiplex PCR using 35 Vbeta forward primers and 13 Jbeta reverse primers. In humans, TCRbeta sequencing was performed on scalp tissue and on sorted CD4+ and CD8+ peripheral blood T cells from healthy controls and from patients with patchy or totalis/universalis alopecia areata. RNA came from the PAXgene miRNA kit for fixed scalp, the miRNeasy kit for PBMCs, and the RNeasy kit for mouse skin. What the work shows at the level of the full study, not this receptor alone: Shared TCR sequences between patients were less evident than in mice, which may be partly attributable to HLA diversity in the patient population. Resident alphabeta T cells in normal human skin are also sequenced, complicating scalp TCR repertoire analysis, unlike mouse skin dominated by gammadelta T cells. Higher clonality and more expanded CD8+ clones were observed in lesional scalp than in normal scalp, particularly in alopecia totalis/universalis, a finding suggestive of antigenic drive.

PBMCs were isolated by density centrifugation and stained for CD3, CD4 and CD8, after which CD4+ and CD8+ T cells were sorted on a FACSAria. Scalp biopsies and blood samples were provided by unaffected controls. Libraries were constructed by the immunoSEQ multiplex PCR assay. To provide template for TCR sequencing, every sample had RNA extracted and reverse transcribed into cDNA. First-strand cDNA was synthesized using SuperScript III with a 2:1 mix of oligo-dT and random hexamers. Amplification bias was assessed with a synthetic immune receptor repertoire, and residual bias was removed computationally. Under the source paper's analysis protocol: Raw reads were preprocessed to remove errors, and CDR3 was defined by IMGT conventions from the conserved cysteine to phenylalanine. To get clonality, Shannon entropy was normalized by log2 of the number of productive unique TCRs and the result was subtracted from 1. CD4 or CD8 identity of scalp clones was inferred by cross-referencing scalp TCRbeta sequences with sorted blood CD4 and CD8 repertoires. TCRdb holds this immuneACCESS table with in-frame rearrangements only. Some clones are missing; in checked studies, unresolved V genes explain under half, and the rest has no known cause. That table supplies the V and J calls and clone size; D and trimming were determined from the DNA. The sample data list 110,000 or so clones, and about 61% of these were observed just once. The top ten constitute about 3% of the sample.

This clone was seen once. Its antigen is unknown. Base qualities are not recorded, but no much larger clone differs from it by a single base. This TCR was recovered from a human donor in good health. The specimen sequenced was CD4+ T cells sorted from blood.

The DNA reads TGTGCCAGCACCAAACCGATACCGGGACAGGGTCACTCTGGGGCCAACGTCCTGACTTTC. Its product reads: CASTKPIPGQGHSGANVLTF. This receptor chain uses TRBV5-4 and TRBJ2-6, with TRBD1 matching 9 junction bases. Trimmed from V: 6 bases; trimmed from J: 0 bases; junction bases lacking a gene match: 16. The CDR3 covers 20 residues, taking in both the cysteine and the phenylalanine. Solely the CDR3 DNA is kept, with 60 bases framed from the first base. Looking up the germline V gene (reference sequence) yields CDR1 SGHNT and CDR2 YYREEE. This CDR3, with the reference TRBV5-4 and TRBJ2-6 proteins standing in past its ends, gives the full variable domain ETGVTQSPTHLIKTRGQQVTLRCSSQSGHNTVSWYQQALGQGPQFIFQYYREEENGRGNFPPRFSGLQFPNYSSELNVNALELDDSALYLCASTKPIPGQGHSGANVLTFGAGSRLTVL.